The 6 T cell receptor beta chains reported below all come from one sample, sequenced in a study of blood T cell repertoires in COVID-19. Profiled with immunoSEQ multiplex PCR; TCRdb holds only in-frame clones, not every one. The table includes roughly 480,000 clones, approximately 92% detected once. Input material: peripheral blood. These receptors all come from a man between 18 and 29 years old with COVID-19, enrolled during active disease.

The CDR3 DNA is TGTGCCTGGAGTGTAACAAGCGGGAGGTCAGATACGCAGTATTTT. This translates into CAWSVTSGRSDTQYF. V and J are TRBV30 and TRBJ2-3; 9 bases line up with TRBD2. V dropped 0 bases and J dropped 4; count of bases not matched to a gene: 5. Germline assignment: CDR1 GTSNPN and CDR2 SVGIG (reference sequence). The CDR3 is made up of 15 amino acids.

V gene TRBV29-1 combines with J gene TRBJ2-1, with D unclear. The CDR3 runs 15 residues. In germline, CDR1 is SQVTM, CDR2 ANQGSEA. The V gene lost 5 bases and the J gene lost 6 bases, with 20 bases spanning the gap. In nucleotides, the CDR3 is TGCAGCGTTCTGCTAGAGCGCTCCTCCGGCAATGAGCAGTTCTTC. Amino acid sequence: CSVLLERSSGNEQFF.

The V and J genes are TRBV19 and TRBJ2-1; 7 nucleotides line up with TRBD1. From germline, CDR1 is LNHDA and CDR2 SQIVND (reference sequence). The CDR3 is made up of 14 amino acids. V dropped 7 bases and J dropped 7; count of bases not matched to a gene: 10. CDR3 DNA sequence: TGTGCCAGTAACCCGACAGGGTTGATAAATGAGCAGTTCTTC. This encodes CASNPTGLINEQFF.

The chain combines TRBV29-1 with TRBJ2-7; weak D call: TRBD2 (6 bases). Trimming removed 5 bases from V and 2 bases from J, with 13 bases in between. This CDR3 comprises 13 residues. Looked up from germline, CDR1 is SQVTM and CDR2 is ANQGSEA. The CDR3 protein is CSVTGTVTYEQYF. CDR3 DNA sequence: TGCAGCGTTACCGGGACTGTGACCTACGAGCAGTACTTC.

The chain is built from TRBV7-9 and TRBJ1-3; possibly TRBD1 for D (6 bases). Trimming took off 6 bases at V and 4 bases at J, with 16 bases between the two ends. This CDR3 has 15 amino acids. Per germline, CDR1 SEHNR and CDR2 FQNEAQ (reference sequence). CDR3 sequence: CASSLQGVEGNTIYF. The CDR3 region has the DNA TGTGCCAGCAGTCTACAGGGAGTTGAGGGAAACACCATATATTTT.

V gene TRBV3-1 (or the pseudogene TRBV3-2) combines with J gene TRBJ2-7, with D possibly being TRBD2 (6 bases). This CDR3 region has 15 residues. Germline CDR1 is LGHDT and CDR2 is YNNKEL (reference sequence). Trimming stripped 1 base from V and 3 bases from J, with 13 bases between. CDR3 nucleotide sequence: TGTGCCAGCAGCCAAGGTCCCGGGGGTTTCTACGAGCAGTACTTC. Translation: CASSQGPGGFYEQYF.